The rows below give T cell receptor beta chains drawn from one sample of a study of graft-versus-host responses after intestinal transplantation. Which antigens these TCRs recognize remains unknown. Sequencing used immunoSEQ multiplex PCR; TCRdb keeps in-frame clones, though not all of them. The sample includes about 88,000 clones, 85% to 95% of them seen just once. Specimen: unstimulated CD4+ T cells sorted from spleen or lymph node cells, collected before transplant. These receptors all come from a human donor who was the organ donor for an intestinal transplant. Each CDR3 is given with its conserved first and last residue. A D gene is named only where the DNA matches it firmly. Part of the rows lack a size; the others show once, few, many or a class for expanded clones.

d_call	clone_size	v_call	j_call	cdr3_nt	cdr3_aa
.	.	TRBV13	TRBJ1-6	TGTGCCAGCAGCTACGGAGGAGGGAATTCACCCCTCCACTTT	CASSYGGGNSPLHF
TRBD1	.	TRBV29-1	TRBJ2-7	TGCAGCGCTGGAGGGACAGGGGCCTACGAGCAGTACTTC	CSAGGTGAYEQYF
.	.	TRBV7-2	TRBJ1-2	TGTGCCAGCAGCACGCCCCGGGACACCTATGGCTACACCTTC	CASSTPRDTYGYTF
TRBD1	.	TRBV19	TRBJ2-1	TGTGCCAGTAGTAGACAGGGGTGGGGTAACAATGAGCAGTTCTTC	CASSRQGWGNNEQFF
TRBD2	once	TRBV2	TRBJ2-3	TGTGCCAGCAGTGCGGGAGGAGCAGATACGCAGTATTTT	CASSAGGADTQYF
.	.	TRBV11-2	TRBJ1-2	TGTGCCATCAGCAGAGCTAACTATGGCTACACCTTC	CAISRANYGYTF
TRBD1	.	TRBV18	TRBJ2-5	TGTGCCAGCTCACCAAAGAGGGACAGCGGACAAGAGACCCAGTACTTC	CASSPKRDSGQETQYF
TRBD2	.	TRBV28	TRBJ2-5	TGTGCCAGCAGCCCCCGATGGGCGGGAGTGCGGATGGAAGAGACCCAGTACTTC	CASSPRWAGVRMEETQYF
.	.	TRBV28	TRBJ1-2	TGTGCCAGCAGGCCAACTCCCGCCTATGGCTACACCTTC	CASRPTPAYGYTF
TRBD2	.	TRBV29-1	TRBJ2-7	TGCAGCGTAATCCGGGACTACCACGAGCAGTACTTC	CSVIRDYHEQYF
.	few	TRBV30	TRBJ2-1	TGTGCCTGGAGTGGCAGGAATGAGCAGTTCTTC	CAWSGRNEQFF
.	.	TRBV19	TRBJ1-5	TGTGCCAGTAGTTGGCAGGGTCGCGGTCAGCCCCAGCATTTT	CASSWQGRGQPQHF
TRBD2	.	TRBV19	TRBJ2-1	TGTGCCTCAGTAGGCGTAGCGGGACTCTCCTCCTACAATGAGCAGTTCTTC	CASVGVAGLSSYNEQFF
.	.	TRBV4-2	TRBJ2-7	TGTGCCAGCAGCCAAGAGAGGTTTGTCTACGAGCAGTACTTC	CASSQERFVYEQYF
TRBD2	.	TRBV29-1	TRBJ2-2	TGCAGCGTTGGTGTGGGCGGGAGCGTCACCGGGGAGCTGTTTTTT	CSVGVGGSVTGELFF
.	.	TRBV21-1	TRBJ1-2	TGTGCCAGCAGCAAAGGGATCGACAGGCACTATGGCTACACCTTC	CASSKGIDRHYGYTF